This T cell receptor beta chain was sequenced in a study of CD8 T cells in ankylosing spondylitis. Study results and limitations: Ankylosing spondylitis blood appeared to be characterized by a TCR beta motif of under 10 highly homologous variants.

TCRdb re-called the 5' RACE reads with MiXCR, one entry per CDR3 protein. The sample gives some 140,000 distinct CDR3 sequences, 17% of which show up once; roughly 30% is in the top ten. This clonotype was counted a few times. Its specificity is not known. V gave up 5 bases and J gave up 2 bases, with 12 bases separating them. The CDR3 extends over 14 amino acids. Germline V gene sequence: CDR1 SGHVS, CDR2 FNYEAQ. The TCR was taken from a male donor with ankylosing spondylitis. This chain joins TRBV7-6 and TRBJ1-1, with D possibly being TRBD1 (5 bases). The sequenced material came from blood, either unsorted or a sorted T cell fraction (not recorded which). The CDR3 sequence: CASSAGPGNTEAFF. The DNA of the CDR3 is TGTGCCAGCAGCGCGGGACCGGGAAACACTGAAGCTTTCTTT.